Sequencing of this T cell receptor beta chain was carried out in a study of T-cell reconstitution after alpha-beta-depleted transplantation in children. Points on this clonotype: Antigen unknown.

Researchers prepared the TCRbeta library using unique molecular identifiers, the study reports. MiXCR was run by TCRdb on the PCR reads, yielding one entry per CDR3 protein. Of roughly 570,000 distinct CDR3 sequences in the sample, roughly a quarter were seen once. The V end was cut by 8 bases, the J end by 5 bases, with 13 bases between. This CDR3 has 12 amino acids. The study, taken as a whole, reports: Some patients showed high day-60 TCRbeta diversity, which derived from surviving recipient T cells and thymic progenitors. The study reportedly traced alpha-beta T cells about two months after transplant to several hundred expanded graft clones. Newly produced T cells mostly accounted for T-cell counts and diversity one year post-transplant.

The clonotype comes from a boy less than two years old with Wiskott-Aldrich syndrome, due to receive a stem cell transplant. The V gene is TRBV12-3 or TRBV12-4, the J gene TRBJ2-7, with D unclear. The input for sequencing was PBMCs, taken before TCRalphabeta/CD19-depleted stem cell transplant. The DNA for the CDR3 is TGTGCCAGCTCCTTTCTGTCGCACGAGCAGTACTTC. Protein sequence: CASSFLSHEQYF.